This TCR beta chain was sequenced during a study of blood T cell repertoires in COVID-19. The cohort comprised adults aged roughly 18 to 95 years residing in about two dozen US areas. Clinical histories supplied by participants themselves formed the basis of cohort assignment. Two negative PCRs, clearance, or symptom resolution were required of recovered Cohort 3 donors. As handled by the study authors: Amplifying reference gene primers gave estimates of nucleated cell counts. Produced via immunoSEQ multiplex PCR; TCRdb's table is partial and in-frame only. V and J calls and clone size are given by that table; D and trimming were obtained from the DNA. The sample includes under 300,000 clones, around 91% of them seen just once. Germline values: CDR1 SNHLY, CDR2 FYNNEI. The junction had 11 bases not matched to a gene; V was cut back by 7 bases and J by 6 bases. The CDR3 runs 15 residues.

The chain uses TRBV2 and TRBJ2-1; 8 bases align to TRBD2. This TCR was sampled from a woman aged 18-30 years who had recovered from COVID-19. The material sequenced was PBMCs or T cells enriched from blood (not recorded which). The CDR3 loop reads CASKRGTRVSNEQFF. CDR3 DNA sequence: TGTGCCAGCAAGAGAGGGACTAGAGTCAGCAATGAGCAGTTCTTC.